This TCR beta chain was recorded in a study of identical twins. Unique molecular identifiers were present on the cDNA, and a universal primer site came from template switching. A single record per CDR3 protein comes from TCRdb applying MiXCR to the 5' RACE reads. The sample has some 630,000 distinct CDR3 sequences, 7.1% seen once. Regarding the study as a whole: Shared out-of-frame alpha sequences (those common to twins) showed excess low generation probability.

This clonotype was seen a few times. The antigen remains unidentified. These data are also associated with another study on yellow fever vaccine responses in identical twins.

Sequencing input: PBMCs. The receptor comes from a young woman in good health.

CDR3 sequence reads: CASSRGTSGPYYEQYF. CDR3 nucleotides: TGCGCCAGCAGCCGGGGGACTAGCGGGCCTTACTACGAGCAGTACTTC. The chain carries TRBV5-1 and TRBJ2-7, with 12 bases that match TRBD2. V lost 4 bases, J lost 3 bases, and 8 bases stayed unmatched. Germline V gives CDR1 SGHRS, CDR2 YFSETQ. This CDR3 is 16 amino acids long.